The clone carrying this TCR beta chain has a handful of counts. Antigen: not known. These data are taken from a study of T-cell reconstitution after alpha-beta-depleted transplantation in children. Study-wide results and limits: Several hundred expanded graft clones reportedly supplied alpha-beta T cells about two months after transplant.

Preparing the TCRbeta library involved the use of unique molecular identifiers. One entry per CDR3 protein results from TCRdb running MiXCR on the PCR reads. The sample lists almost 250,000 distinct CDR3 sequences, more than 20% occurring once. Germline V gene lookup returns CDR1 SGHRS and CDR2 YFSETQ. V lost 0 bases to trimming and J lost 2 bases; unmatched junction nucleotides: 3. This CDR3 contains 15 residues. Source: PBMCs, taken before TCRalphabeta/CD19-depleted stem cell transplant. This clonotype originated in a girl under 10 years old with Fanconi anemia, due to receive a stem cell transplant. V and J are TRBV5-1 and TRBJ2-3; 7 bases line up with TRBD1. The CDR3 bases are TGCGCCAGCAGCTTGGCGGACAGGTCCACAGATACGCAGTATTTT. Its protein is CASSLADRSTDTQYF.